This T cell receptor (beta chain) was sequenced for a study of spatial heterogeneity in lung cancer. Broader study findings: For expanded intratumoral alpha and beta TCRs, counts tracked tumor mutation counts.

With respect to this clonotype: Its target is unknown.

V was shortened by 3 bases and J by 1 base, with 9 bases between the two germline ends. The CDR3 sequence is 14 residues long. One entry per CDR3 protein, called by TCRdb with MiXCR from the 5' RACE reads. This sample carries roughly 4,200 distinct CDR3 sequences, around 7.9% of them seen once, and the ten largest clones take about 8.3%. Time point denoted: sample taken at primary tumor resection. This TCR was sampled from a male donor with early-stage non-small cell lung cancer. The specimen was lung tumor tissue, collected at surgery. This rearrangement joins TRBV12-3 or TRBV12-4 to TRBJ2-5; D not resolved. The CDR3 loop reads CASSLRHGQETQYF. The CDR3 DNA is TGTGCCAGCAGTTTGAGACACGGCCAAGAGACCCAGTACTTC.